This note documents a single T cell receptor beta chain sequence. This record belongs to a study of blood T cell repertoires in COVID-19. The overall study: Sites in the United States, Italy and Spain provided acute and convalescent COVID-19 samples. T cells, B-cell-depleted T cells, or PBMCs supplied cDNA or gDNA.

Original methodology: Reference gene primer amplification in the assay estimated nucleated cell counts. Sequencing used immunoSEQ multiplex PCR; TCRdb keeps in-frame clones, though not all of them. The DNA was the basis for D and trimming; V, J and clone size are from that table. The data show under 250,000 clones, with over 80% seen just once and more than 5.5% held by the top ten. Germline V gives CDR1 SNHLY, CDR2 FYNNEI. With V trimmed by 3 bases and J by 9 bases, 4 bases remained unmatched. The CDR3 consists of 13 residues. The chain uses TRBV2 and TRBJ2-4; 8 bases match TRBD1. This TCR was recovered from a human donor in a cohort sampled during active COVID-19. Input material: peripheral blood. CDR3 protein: CASSEQGTGIQYF. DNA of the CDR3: TGTGCCAGCAGTGAGCAGGGGACAGGCATTCAGTACTTC. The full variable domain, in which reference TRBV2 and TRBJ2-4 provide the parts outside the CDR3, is EPEVTQTPSHQVTQMGQEVILRCVPISNHLYFYWYRQILGQKVEFLVSFYNNEISEKSEIFDDQFSVERPDGSNFTLKIRSTKLEDSAMYFCASSEQGTGIQYFGAGTRLSVL.